This TCR beta chain was captured by sequencing in a study of identical twins. This clonotype was recorded at least ten times. The target antigen is unknown. Template switching introduced a universal primer site, and the cDNA bore unique molecular identifiers. TCRdb independently ran MiXCR on the 5' RACE reads; one entry per CDR3 protein. The sample contains more than 250,000 distinct CDR3 sequences, around 8.8% of which appear only once. Study findings and constraints: High-abundance cord blood beta clonotypes had fewer insertions; memory repertoires showed none.

The sample was also linked to a second study, of yellow fever vaccine responses in identical twins.

The TCR comes from a woman aged 18-35 years in good health. Specimen: memory (CD45RO+) T cells sorted from blood.

CDR3 sequence reads: CSARDYGTANQPQHF. As DNA, the CDR3 is TGCAGTGCTAGAGATTACGGAACCGCCAATCAGCCCCAGCATTTT. This rearrangement joins TRBV20-1 to TRBJ1-5; D is uncertain. This CDR3 has 15 amino acids. The germline gives CDR1 DFQATT, CDR2 SNEGSKA (reference sequence). Trimming took off 0 bases at V and 3 bases at J, with 12 bases between the two ends.